One T cell receptor (beta chain) is described in this entry. Its antigen is unidentified. Pooled together were second doses at about 4 or about 12 weeks. Only in-frame clones appear in the TCRdb table, and some are missing; sequencing was by immunoSEQ multiplex PCR. The sample shows about 140,000 clones, 80% to 95% of them seen only once. The CDR3 contains 14 residues. Per the germline V gene, CDR1 is MNHEY and CDR2 is SVGEGT. Trimming removed 5 bases at V and 4 bases at J, with 14 bases between. This sample is part of a study of T cell responses to AZD1222 COVID-19 vaccine. Study-wide findings and caveats: The span of vaccine-associated CD4 TCRs extended across spike, with dominance at 160-218 and 743-854. Donor demographics were predominantly white British with a female majority; clonal diversity may be underestimated.

Sequencing used peripheral blood, obtained 28 days after the second AZD1222 dose. The source of this sequence is an adult who received the AZD1222 COVID-19 vaccine. The chain employs TRBV6-2 or TRBV6-3 and TRBJ1-1; perhaps TRBD1 as D (5 bases). CDR3 nucleotides: TGTGCCAGCAGTACTCGGGGGTTGGGCACTGAAGCTTTCTTT. It specifies CASSTRGLGTEAFF.